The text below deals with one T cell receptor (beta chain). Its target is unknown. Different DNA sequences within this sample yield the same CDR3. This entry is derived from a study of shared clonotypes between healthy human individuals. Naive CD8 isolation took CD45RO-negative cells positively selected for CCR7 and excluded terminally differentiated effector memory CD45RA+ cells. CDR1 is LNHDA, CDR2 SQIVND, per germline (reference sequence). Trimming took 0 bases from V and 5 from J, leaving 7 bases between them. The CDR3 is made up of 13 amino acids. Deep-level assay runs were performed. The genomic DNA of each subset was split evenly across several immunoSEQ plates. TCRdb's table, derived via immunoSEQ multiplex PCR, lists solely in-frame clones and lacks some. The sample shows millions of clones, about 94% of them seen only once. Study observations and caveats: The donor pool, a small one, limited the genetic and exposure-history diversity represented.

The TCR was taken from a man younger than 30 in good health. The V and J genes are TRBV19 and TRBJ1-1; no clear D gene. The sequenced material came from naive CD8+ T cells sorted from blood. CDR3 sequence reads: CASSIDRETEAFF. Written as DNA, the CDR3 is TGTGCCAGTAGTATAGATAGGGAGACTGAAGCTTTCTTT.